A single sample is the source of the 25 T cell receptor beta chains below, sequenced in a study of cytomegalovirus exposure and HLA in healthy donors (dated by TCRdb to about 2017). Library prep was done by the immunoSEQ multiplex PCR assay. For the multiplex PCR, a mixture combining 60 forward primers for TCR Vbeta segments and 13 reverse primers for TCR Jbeta segments was used. TCRdb obtained this table from immuneACCESS and retained in-frame rearrangements with V and J assigned. These tables miss some clones; where compared with another copy, unresolved V genes account for less than half of the shortfall, and the remainder is unexplained. In all, the sample holds tens of thousands of clones, and around 68% of those were seen once. The top ten clonotypes cover 14% to 15% of the sample. The sample comprised PBMCs. The receptors were gathered from a woman between 35 and 50 years old in good health and CMV-seropositive.

This CDR3 reads CASSRDRGNTEAFF. The CDR3 coding sequence is TGTGCCAGCAGCCGGGACAGGGGGAACACTGAAGCTTTCTTT. J is TRBJ1-1 and V is TRBV7-9; 10 bases map to TRBD1. CDR1 SEHNR and CDR2 FQNEAQ come from the germline V gene (reference sequence). CDR3 size: 14 residues. V was clipped by 5 bases and J by 1 base; unmatched bases: 1.

This clone appeared a few times. J is TRBJ2-5 and V is TRBV15; TRBD1 matches at 7 bases. The CDR3 sequence is 14 residues long. V gave up 2 bases and J gave up 5 bases; unmatched junction bases: 5. Germline V CDR1 and CDR2: LNHNV, YYDKDF (reference sequence). In nucleotides, the CDR3 is TGTGCCACCAGCAGATCAACAGGGGTGGAGACCCAGTACTTC. Protein sequence: CATSRSTGVETQYF.

This clone was observed a handful of times. This chain connects TRBV19 to TRBJ2-1; 13 bases agree with TRBD2. V lost 6 bases and J lost 0; bases outside the gene matches: 5. There are 17 residues in the CDR3. CDR1 and CDR2 from the germline V gene are LNHDA and SQIVND (reference sequence). DNA of the CDR3: TGTGCCAGTAGCCGACTAGCGGGAGGCCGCTCCTACAATGAGCAGTTCTTC. Translating gives CASSRLAGGRSYNEQFF.

The genes are TRBV6-5 and TRBJ2-1; 7 bases are a match to TRBD1. The junction had 2 bases not matched to a gene; V was cut back by 5 bases and J by 4 bases. CDR1 is MNHEY, CDR2 SVGAGI, per germline. The CDR3 sequence is 13 residues long. The CDR3 spells CASSTGQYNEQFF. The DNA for the CDR3 is TGTGCCAGCAGTACGGGACAGTACAATGAGCAGTTCTTC.

The chain uses TRBV25-1 and TRBJ2-3; 9 nucleotides align to TRBD2. The junction had 10 bases not matched to a gene; V was cut back by 6 bases and J by 3 bases. The CDR3 covers 16 residues. Germline values: CDR1 MGHDK, CDR2 SYGVNS. The CDR3 bases are TGTGCCAGCAGACCGACTAGCGGAGGGGAAACAGATACGCAGTATTTT. Amino acid sequence: CASRPTSGGETDTQYF.

This chain connects TRBV5-1 to TRBJ2-3, with 10 bases identical to TRBD2. The CDR3 runs to 16 residues. V shed 2 bases, J shed 3 bases, and the junction held 6 bases outside the gene matches. Looked up from germline, CDR1 is SGHRS and CDR2 is YFSETQ. The CDR3 reads CASSFLAGAGTDTQYF. In nucleotides, the CDR3 is TGCGCCAGCAGCTTCCTAGCGGGAGCGGGGACAGATACGCAGTATTTT.

CDR3 nucleotides: TGTGCCAGTTCCTACGGAGGGGTGAACACTGAAGCTTTCTTT. Translated, it gives CASSYGGVNTEAFF. The V call is TRBV19, the J call TRBJ1-1; possible D gene TRBD1, 5 bases. V was pared by 8 bases and J by 0 bases, with 13 bases between. This CDR3 has 14 amino acids. The germline gives CDR1 LNHDA, CDR2 SQIVND (reference sequence).

The rearrangement uses TRBV6-5 and TRBJ2-3; TRBD1 matches 10 bases. Per the germline V gene, CDR1 is MNHEY and CDR2 is SVGAGI. The CDR3 length is 16 residues. The V and J ends lost 4 bases and 0 bases, in that order; junction bases with no gene match: 4. CDR3 loop: CASSSDRGTSTDTQYF. As DNA, the CDR3 is TGTGCCAGCAGTTCGGACAGGGGGACTAGCACAGATACGCAGTATTTT.

This clone was found once. The J gene is TRBJ1-4, the V gene TRBV11-2, with 10 bases aligning to TRBD1. CDR3 length equals 15 residues. Germline V CDR1 and CDR2: SGHAT, FQNNGV. The J segment lost 8 bases and the V segment lost 5 bases, leaving 8 bases of the junction unmatched. The CDR3 bases are TGTGCCAGCAGCGTTCGACAGGGGGCACTGGAAAAACTGTTTTTT. Protein: CASSVRQGALEKLFF.

The chain links TRBV2 to TRBJ2-3; 8 bases are a match to TRBD2. V lost 7 bases and J lost 2; bases outside the gene matches: 8. Germline V gene data show CDR1 as SNHLY and CDR2 as FYNNEI. The CDR3 has 15 residues. The CDR3 bases are TGTGCCAGCACCGCGAGCGGGGGACTCACAGATACGCAGTATTTT. It translates to CASTASGGLTDTQYF.

The chain joins TRBV6-1 to TRBJ1-4; 10 nucleotides line up with TRBD1. The CDR3 runs 14 residues. The ends lost 8 bases at V and 10 bases at J; junction bases unmatched: 10. Per germline, CDR1 MNHNS and CDR2 SASEGT. The CDR3 loop reads CASDHGTGVVKLFF. For the CDR3, the DNA is TGTGCCAGCGACCATGGGACAGGGGTAGTAAAACTGTTTTTT.

The V gene is TRBV11-2, the J gene TRBJ1-1, with 7 bases lining up with TRBD1. Per the germline V gene, CDR1 is SGHAT and CDR2 is FQNNGV. Trimming cost V 4 bases and J 4 bases; bases outside gene matches: 0. This CDR3 has 12 residues. As DNA, the CDR3 is TGTGCCAGCAGCTCAGGGGGCACTGAAGCTTTCTTT. As protein: CASSSGGTEAFF.

This clone was recorded only once. The genes are TRBV5-4 and TRBJ2-5; TRBD2 might be the D (5 bases). With 3 bases removed from V and 3 bases from J, the gap between germline ends came to 12 bases. The CDR3 runs 14 residues. The germline V gene encodes CDR1 SGHNT and CDR2 YYREEE (reference sequence). The CDR3 bases are TGTGCCAGCAGCTCGAAGGACTTTAAAGAGACCCAGTACTTC. It specifies CASSSKDFKETQYF.

This chain uses TRBV19 with TRBJ1-1, with TRBD1 as a possible D gene (5 bases). CDR1 is LNHDA, CDR2 SQIVND, per germline (reference sequence). The CDR3 covers 17 residues. V was cut by 3 bases and J by 0 bases, with 17 bases left in between. For the CDR3, the DNA is TGTGCCAGTAGTATCGGCAGGGAGGGCCCGATGAACACTGAAGCTTTCTTT. It codes for CASSIGREGPMNTEAFF.

The chain has TRBV9 and TRBJ2-6; 9 nucleotides align to TRBD1. Germline V CDR1 and CDR2: SGDLS, YYNGEE. Germline trimming cut 4 bases from V and 1 base from J; bases unmatched to any gene: 18. The length of the CDR3 is 21 residues. CDR3 sequence reads: CASSLSPMGQGVPSGANVLTF. The CDR3 coding sequence is TGTGCCAGCAGCCTAAGTCCCATGGGACAGGGAGTTCCTTCTGGGGCCAACGTCCTGACTTTC. Complete variable domain (other parts from reference TRBV9 and TRBJ2-6): DSGVTQTPKHLITATGQRVTLRCSPRSGDLSVYWYQQSLDQGLQFLIQYYNGEERAKGNILERFSAQQFPDLHSELNLSSLELGDSALYFCASSLSPMGQGVPSGANVLTFGAGSRLTVL.

This chain joins TRBV9 and TRBJ1-3, with 7 bases lining up with TRBD1. V was pared by 5 bases and J by 0 bases, with 5 bases of the junction left unmatched. Germline V CDR1 and CDR2: SGDLS, YYNGEE. CDR3 length: 15 amino acids. Written as DNA, the CDR3 is TGTGCCAGCAGTGGGGACAGAAACTCTGGAAACACCATATATTTT. Translating gives CASSGDRNSGNTIYF. Full variable domain (outside the CDR3, taken from reference TRBV9 and TRBJ1-3): DSGVTQTPKHLITATGQRVTLRCSPRSGDLSVYWYQQSLDQGLQFLIQYYNGEERAKGNILERFSAQQFPDLHSELNLSSLELGDSALYFCASSGDRNSGNTIYFGEGSWLTVV.

In nucleotides, the CDR3 is TGTGCCAGCACTAAAGGGGACAGTAACTATGGCTACACCTTC. This codes for CASTKGDSNYGYTF. The chain is built from TRBV9 and TRBJ1-2; 7 positions agree with TRBD1. The CDR3 is 14 residues long. V was clipped by 6 bases and J by 1 base; unmatched bases: 6. Germline V lookup: CDR1 SGDLS, CDR2 YYNGEE. Full variable domain (rest looked up from reference TRBV9 and TRBJ1-2): DSGVTQTPKHLITATGQRVTLRCSPRSGDLSVYWYQQSLDQGLQFLIQYYNGEERAKGNILERFSAQQFPDLHSELNLSSLELGDSALYFCASTKGDSNYGYTFGSGTRLTVV.

In its sample, this clone was seen a few times. The chain uses TRBV29-1 and TRBJ2-7; 8 bases map to TRBD1. CDR1 is SQVTM, CDR2 ANQGSEA, per germline. J gave up 0 bases and V 6 bases, and 10 bases lay outside the gene matches. The CDR3 has 15 residues. CDR3 residues: CSVVQNRGSSYEQYF. CDR3 nucleotides: TGCAGCGTAGTTCAAAACAGGGGGAGCTCCTACGAGCAGTACTTC.

The gene calls are TRBV19 and TRBJ2-2; 7 bases align to TRBD1. Germline V gives CDR1 LNHDA, CDR2 SQIVND (reference sequence). CDR3 length equals 14 residues. V shed 3 bases and J 7 bases; nucleotides not matched to a gene: 5. DNA for the CDR3: TGTGCCAGTAGTATGACAGGGTTGATCGGGGAGCTGTTTTTT. This gives the protein CASSMTGLIGELFF.

This clone was detected only a few times. This chain links TRBV11-2 with TRBJ2-1, with 10 bases aligning to TRBD2. V trimming: 4 bases; J trimming: 7 bases; junction bases outside the gene matches: 7. The CDR3 contains 15 residues. The V gene's germline CDR1 is SGHAT and CDR2 FQNNGV. In DNA form, the CDR3 reads TGTGCCAGCAGCTCCCCGGGACTAGCGAGGAATGAGCAGTTCTTC. Translation gives CASSSPGLARNEQFF. Variable domain in full (rest from reference TRBV11-2 and TRBJ2-1): EAGVAQSPRYKIIEKRQSVAFWCNPISGHATLYWYQQILGQGPKLLIQFQNNGVVDDSQLPKDRFSAERLKGVDSTLKIQPAKLEDSAVYLCASSSPGLARNEQFFGPGTRLTVL.

The rearrangement joins TRBV7-6 to TRBJ2-1; 9 positions match TRBD2. This CDR3 contains 17 residues. Per germline, CDR1 SGHVS and CDR2 FNYEAQ. Trimming took 5 bases from V and 8 from J; bases not matched to a gene: 16. In DNA, the CDR3 is TGTGCCAGCAGCGCGGGGGGGCTACGCAAATCGGCTGATGAGCAGTTCTTC. Its protein is CASSAGGLRKSADEQFF.

The chain joins TRBV5-6 to TRBJ1-2, with TRBD1 as a possible D gene (6 bases). The CDR3 has 17 residues. CDR1 is SGHDT, CDR2 YYEEEE, per germline. V lost 0 bases to trimming and J lost 6 bases, with 21 bases between them. The CDR3 loop is CASSLAAGAPSADGYTF. DNA for the CDR3: TGTGCCAGCAGCTTGGCGGCGGGGGCGCCTTCGGCCGATGGCTACACCTTC.

This clone was recorded a few times. The V call is TRBV4-1, the J call TRBJ1-4; 8 nucleotides match TRBD1. CDR1 is MGHRA, CDR2 YSYEKL, per germline. The CDR3 runs 15 residues. After removal of 5 bases from V and 6 bases from J, the junction contained 8 bases not matched to a gene. CDR3 region: CASSIRQGLDEKLFF. The DNA of the CDR3 is TGCGCCAGCAGCATTCGACAGGGGCTTGATGAAAAACTGTTTTTT.

The chain is built from TRBV18 and TRBJ1-1, with a weak D call TRBD1 (6 bases). This CDR3 comprises 15 residues. The V gene's germline CDR1 is KGHSH and CDR2 LQKENI. V was pared by 5 bases and J by 1 base, with 14 bases between. The CDR3 sequence: CASSNGQQANTEAFF. The CDR3 DNA reads TGTGCCAGCTCAAATGGACAGCAAGCGAACACTGAAGCTTTCTTT.

The J gene is TRBJ2-7, the V gene TRBV7-8, with 8 bases that match TRBD2. The CDR3 is 15 amino acids. Germline V lookup: CDR1 SGHVS, CDR2 FQNEAQ. V dropped 3 bases and J dropped 5; count of bases not matched to a gene: 9. DNA for the CDR3: TGTGCCAGCAGCTTCTCCGGGACTAGGGCTAACGAGCAGTACTTC. Its protein product is CASSFSGTRANEQYF.